Listed below are T cell receptor beta chains from one sample, sequenced in a study of radiation and T cells in renal cell carcinoma. Sequenced by immunoSEQ multiplex PCR; TCRdb stores in-frame clones only, minus some. Seen here are around 70,000 clones, 82% observed once, and the top ten hold almost 6%. The sample here was blood, taken from a patient whose treatment included radiotherapy and nephrectomy. The receptor source for this set is a man between 60 and 70 years old with renal cell carcinoma. Both conserved end residues are part of each CDR3. The D gene is left open where the match is weak. Not every row has a clone size; where given, it reads once, few, many or a size class.

d_call j_call clone_size v_call cdr3_nt cdr3_aa
- TRBJ2-7 - TRBV19 TGTGCCAGTAGTGGGGGACGGCAGGGGATCTACGAGCAGTACTTC CASSGGRQGIYEQYF
TRBD2 TRBJ2-5 - TRBV14 TGTGCCAGCAGCGAAGCCGGGACGGGGGGAGAGACCCAGTACTTC CASSEAGTGGETQYF
- TRBJ2-1 once TRBV6-5 TGTGCCAGCAGTTACTCGACCTACAATGAGCAGTTCTTC CASSYSTYNEQFF
TRBD2 TRBJ2-5 - TRBV28 TGTGCCAGCAGCCGAATGGCCGGGACTAGCGGGAGGAGGGCCCAAGAGACCCAGTACTTC CASSRMAGTSGRRAQETQYF
- TRBJ1-1 few TRBV6-4 TGTGCCAGCAGTGTGGATATGAACACTGAAGCTTTCTTT CASSVDMNTEAFF
- TRBJ2-1 - TRBV27 TGTGCCAGCAGTTCGAGGGATAATCCCTACAATGAGCAGTTCTTC CASSSRDNPYNEQFF
- TRBJ2-2 - TRBV7-9 TGTGCCAGCAGCCCAGGGACGGAACACACCGGGGAGCTGTTTTTT CASSPGTEHTGELFF
TRBD2 TRBJ2-7 - TRBV27 TGTGCCAGCAGTACTAGCGGGAGTGTCCACGAGCAGTACTTC CASSTSGSVHEQYF
- TRBJ2-3 - TRBV5-8 TGTGCCAGCAGCTTTGGGACTAGCACAGATACGCAGTATTTT CASSFGTSTDTQYF
- TRBJ2-5 - TRBV19 TGTGCCAGTAGCTCGGGGGGCTTCGAGCGGGAGACCCAGTACTTC CASSSGGFERETQYF
TRBD1 TRBJ2-7 - TRBV6-1 TGTGCCAGCAGTGAGTGGACAGGGCCTTACGAGCAGTACTTC CASSEWTGPYEQYF
TRBD2 TRBJ2-3 - TRBV5-1 TGCGCCAGCAGCCCGGGACTAGCGGATGCAGATACGCAGTATTTT CASSPGLADADTQYF
TRBD1 TRBJ2-1 - TRBV30 TGTGCCTGCGACAGGGGCGATGAGCAGTTCTTC CACDRGDEQFF
TRBD1 TRBJ2-1 - TRBV9 TGTGCCAGCAGCCCTAGGGGGACAGGGATCGATGAGCAGTTCTTC CASSPRGTGIDEQFF
TRBD2 TRBJ2-7 once TRBV13 TGTGCCAGCAGCGTTAGCGGGAGAGGGTACGAGCAGTACTTC CASSVSGRGYEQYF
- TRBJ2-5 - TRBV11-2 TGTGCCAGCAGCCTACCCTGGGGGAGGAGGAAAGAGACCCAGTACTTC CASSLPWGRRKETQYF
- TRBJ1-1 - TRBV9 TGTGCCAGCAGCGCGGCGGCTGGGAACACTGAAGCTTTCTTT CASSAAAGNTEAFF
TRBD2 TRBJ2-2 - TRBV19 TGTGCCAGCACGATTTTAGCGGGAGGTGGCGGGGAGCTGTTTTTT CASTILAGGGGELFF
- TRBJ2-1 - TRBV7-2 TGTGCCAGCAGCTTGAGACCTAACTCCTACAATGAGCAGTTCTTC CASSLRPNSYNEQFF
TRBD1 TRBJ1-6 - TRBV5-6 TGTGCCAGCAGCTTCAGGACAGGCCGCTCACCCCTCCACTTT CASSFRTGRSPLHF
TRBD2 TRBJ2-7 - TRBV9 TGTGCCAGCAGCGTACAGGGAGCGGGAGTGTACGAGCAGTACTTC CASSVQGAGVYEQYF
TRBD2 TRBJ2-1 - TRBV27 TGTGCCAGCAGTCGACTAGCGGGAGGGGGAGGCTCCTACAATGAGCAGTTCTTC CASSRLAGGGGSYNEQFF
- TRBJ2-5 - TRBV21-1 TGTGCCAGCAGCAAACCTATCGTAAGCGGGGAGAATGCGGAGACCCAGTACTTC CASSKPIVSGENAETQYF
TRBD2 TRBJ2-7 - TRBV18 TGTGCCAGCTCAAGGCCGGGACTAAGGGGCTACGAGCAGTACTTC CASSRPGLRGYEQYF
- TRBJ2-3 - TRBV10-3 TGTGCCATCAAGGACGACTTGGCGCGCACAGATACGCAGTATTTT CAIKDDLARTDTQYF
- TRBJ2-6 - TRBV7-7 TGTGCCAGCAGCTTAACGGACTCTGGGGCCAACGTCCTGACTTTC CASSLTDSGANVLTF
TRBD1 TRBJ2-7 - TRBV29-1 TGCAGCGTTGGCCGGGACAGGGACTACGAGCAGTACTTC CSVGRDRDYEQYF